The entry below gives a single TCR beta chain sequence along with its context. Sequencing was performed with immunoSEQ multiplex PCR; in TCRdb, only in-frame clones are kept and a portion is missing. Of 81,000 or so clones listed, more than 75% are singletons. Systemic immunosuppression or autoimmune disease history was grounds to exclude patients. CDR3 length: 15 residues. Germline CDR1 and CDR2: SGHRS and YFSETQ. Trimming cost V 4 bases and J 6 bases, with 20 bases left between them. This sample is part of a study of OX40 agonist ivuxolimab in advanced cancers. At the level of the study: Patients were dosed with the agonistic anti-OX40 (CD134) antibody ivuxolimab. Subjects had a mean age of roughly 57 years, with a range of roughly 20 to 79; roughly 83% were male. Three patients, one with hepatocellular carcinoma and two with cutaneous melanoma, responded partially.

The specimen comprised CD4+ or CD8+ T cells sorted from blood, sampled in a trial of the OX40 agonist ivuxolimab. This clonotype was sampled from an adult with an advanced solid tumor such as melanoma, head and neck, liver or kidney cancer. The chain has TRBV5-1 and TRBJ2-7, with TRBD2 as a possible D gene (6 bases). The DNA for the CDR3 is TGCGCCAGCAGCCCTGGAGGGACCGCGCTGAGCGAGCAGTACTTC. Protein sequence: CASSPGGTALSEQYF.